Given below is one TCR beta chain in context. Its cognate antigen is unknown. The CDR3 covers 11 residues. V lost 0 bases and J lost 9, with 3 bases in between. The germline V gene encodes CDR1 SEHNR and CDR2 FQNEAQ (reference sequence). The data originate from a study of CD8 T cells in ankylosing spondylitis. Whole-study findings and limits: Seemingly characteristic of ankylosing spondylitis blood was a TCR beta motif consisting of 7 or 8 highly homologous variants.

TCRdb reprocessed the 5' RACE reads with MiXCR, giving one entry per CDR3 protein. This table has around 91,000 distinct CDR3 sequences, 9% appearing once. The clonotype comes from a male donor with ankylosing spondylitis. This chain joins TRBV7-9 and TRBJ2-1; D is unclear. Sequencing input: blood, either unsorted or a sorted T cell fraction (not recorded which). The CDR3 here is CASSLAPEQFF. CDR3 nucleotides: TGTGCCAGCAGCTTAGCGCCTGAGCAGTTCTTC.